This T cell receptor beta chain emerged from a study of post-analysis software for immune sequencing data. Findings of the study overall: TRBV5-6, TRBV5-1 and TRBV20-1 belonged to a set of roughly 5 TRBV segments that were more frequent in patients than controls.

This CDR3 has 15 amino acids. Trimming cost V 1 base and J 2 bases; bases outside gene matches: 5. Germline V CDR1 and CDR2: GTSNPN, SVGIG (reference sequence). This clonotype was counted between two and nine times. The antigen is undetermined. Researchers reported that TCR beta cDNA libraries carried unique molecular identifiers. The authors obtained roughly 550,000 cDNA molecules from around 0.96 to 9.9 million T cells. TCRdb re-analysed the PCR reads in MiXCR, keeping a single row per CDR3 protein. The repertoire holds 500,000 to 600,000 distinct CDR3 sequences, with around 40% as singletons. This TCR was sampled from a girl under 18 with multiple sclerosis. V gene TRBV30 combines with J gene TRBJ2-1, with 7 bases aligning to TRBD1. The sequenced sample consisted of blood. CDR3 bases: TGTGCCTGGAGTGCCCCGGGACAGCCCTACAATGAGCAGTTCTTC. Translating it yields CAWSAPGQPYNEQFF.